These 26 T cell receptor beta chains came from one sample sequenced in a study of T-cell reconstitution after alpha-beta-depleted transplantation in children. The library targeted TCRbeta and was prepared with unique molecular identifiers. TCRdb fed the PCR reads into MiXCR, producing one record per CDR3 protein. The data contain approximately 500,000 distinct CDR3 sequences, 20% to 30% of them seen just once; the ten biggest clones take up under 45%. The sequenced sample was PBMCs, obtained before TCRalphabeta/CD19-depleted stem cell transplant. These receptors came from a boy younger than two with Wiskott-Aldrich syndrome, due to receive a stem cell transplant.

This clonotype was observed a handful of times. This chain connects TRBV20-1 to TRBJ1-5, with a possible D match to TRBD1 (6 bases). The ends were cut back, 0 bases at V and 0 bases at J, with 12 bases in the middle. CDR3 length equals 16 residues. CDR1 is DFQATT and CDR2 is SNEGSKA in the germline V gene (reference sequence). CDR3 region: CSARDGQPYSNQPQHF. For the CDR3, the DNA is TGCAGTGCTAGAGATGGACAGCCCTATAGCAATCAGCCCCAGCATTTT.

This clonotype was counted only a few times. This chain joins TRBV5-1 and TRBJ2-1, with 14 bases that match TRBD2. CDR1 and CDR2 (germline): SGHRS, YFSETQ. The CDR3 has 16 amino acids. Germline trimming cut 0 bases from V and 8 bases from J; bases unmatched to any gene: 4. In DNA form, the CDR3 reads TGCGCCAGCAGCTTGGATCCGACTAGCGGGAGGGATGAGCAGTTCTTC. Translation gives CASSLDPTSGRDEQFF. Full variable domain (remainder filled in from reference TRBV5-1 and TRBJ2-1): KAGVTQTPRYLIKTRGQQVTLSCSPISGHRSVSWYQQTPGQGLQFLFEYFSETQRNKGNFPGRFSGRQFSNSRSEMNVSTLELGDSALYLCASSLDPTSGRDEQFFGPGTRLTVL.

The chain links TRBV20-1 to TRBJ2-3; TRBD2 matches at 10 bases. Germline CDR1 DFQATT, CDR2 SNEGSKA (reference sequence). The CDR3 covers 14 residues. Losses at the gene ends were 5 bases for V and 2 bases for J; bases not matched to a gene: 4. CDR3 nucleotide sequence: TGCAGTGCTGCCACTAGCGGGAACACAGATACGCAGTATTTT. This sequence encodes CSAATSGNTDTQYF.

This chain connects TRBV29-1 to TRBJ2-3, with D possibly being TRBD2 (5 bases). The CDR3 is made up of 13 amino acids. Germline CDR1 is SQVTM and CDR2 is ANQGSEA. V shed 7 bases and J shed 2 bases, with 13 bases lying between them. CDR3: CSAHTRFTDTQYF. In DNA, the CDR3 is TGCAGCGCCCATACTAGGTTCACAGATACGCAGTATTTT.

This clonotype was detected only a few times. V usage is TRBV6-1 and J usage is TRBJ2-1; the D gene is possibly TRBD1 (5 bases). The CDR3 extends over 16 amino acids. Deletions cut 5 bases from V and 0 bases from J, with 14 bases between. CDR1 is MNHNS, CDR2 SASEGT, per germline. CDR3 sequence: CASSPQGWGSYNEQFF. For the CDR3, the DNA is TGTGCCAGCAGTCCCCAGGGTTGGGGCTCCTACAATGAGCAGTTCTTC.

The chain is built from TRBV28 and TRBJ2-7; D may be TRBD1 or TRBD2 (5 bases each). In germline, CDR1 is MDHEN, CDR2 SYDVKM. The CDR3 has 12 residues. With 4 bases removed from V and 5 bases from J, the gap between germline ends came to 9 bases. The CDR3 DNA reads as TGTGCCAGCAGTTCGGGGCATAACGAGCAGTACTTC. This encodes CASSSGHNEQYF.

Written as DNA, the CDR3 is TGTGCCAGCAGCTTGTTAGAGCGGGAGCAGTACTTC. It is translated as CASSLLEREQYF. The V gene is TRBV7-9, the J gene TRBJ2-7; TRBD2 is a possible D gene (5 bases). Per the germline V gene, CDR1 is SEHNR and CDR2 is FQNEAQ (reference sequence). The CDR3 has 12 residues. Trimming took 3 bases from V and 7 from J, leaving 10 bases between them.

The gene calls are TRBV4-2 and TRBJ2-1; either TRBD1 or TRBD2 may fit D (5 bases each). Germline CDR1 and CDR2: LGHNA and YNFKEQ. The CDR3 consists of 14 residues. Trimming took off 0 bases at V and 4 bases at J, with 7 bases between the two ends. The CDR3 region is CASSQDGGYNEQFF. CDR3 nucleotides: TGTGCCAGCAGCCAAGATGGGGGTTACAATGAGCAGTTCTTC.

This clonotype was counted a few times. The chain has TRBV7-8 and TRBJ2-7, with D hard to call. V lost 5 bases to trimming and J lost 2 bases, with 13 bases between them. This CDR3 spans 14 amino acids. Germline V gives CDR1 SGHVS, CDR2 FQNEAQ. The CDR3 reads CASSLRTSTYEQYF. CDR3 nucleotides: TGTGCCAGCAGCCTCCGGACGTCAACCTACGAGCAGTACTTC.

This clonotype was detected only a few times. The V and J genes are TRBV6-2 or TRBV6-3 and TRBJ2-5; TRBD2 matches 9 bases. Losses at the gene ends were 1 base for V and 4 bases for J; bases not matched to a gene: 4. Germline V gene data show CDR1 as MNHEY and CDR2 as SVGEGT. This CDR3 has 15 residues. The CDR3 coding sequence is TGTGCCAGCAGTTACTTACTAGCGGGTGGAGAGACCCAGTACTTC. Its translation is CASSYLLAGGETQYF.

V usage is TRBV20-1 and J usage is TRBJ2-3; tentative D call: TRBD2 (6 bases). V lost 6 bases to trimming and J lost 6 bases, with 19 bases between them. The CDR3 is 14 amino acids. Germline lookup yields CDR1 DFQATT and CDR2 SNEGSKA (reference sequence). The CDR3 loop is CSAPPPLARDTQYF. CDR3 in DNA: TGCAGTGCCCCTCCGCCACTAGCAAGGGATACGCAGTATTTT.

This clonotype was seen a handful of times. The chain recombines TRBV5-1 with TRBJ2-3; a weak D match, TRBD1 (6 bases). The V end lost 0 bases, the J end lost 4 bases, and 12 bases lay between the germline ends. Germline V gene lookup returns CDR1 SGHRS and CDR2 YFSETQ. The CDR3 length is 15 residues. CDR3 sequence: CASSLGQVAADTQYF. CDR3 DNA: TGCGCCAGCAGCTTGGGACAGGTTGCCGCAGATACGCAGTATTTT. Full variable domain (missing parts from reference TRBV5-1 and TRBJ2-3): KAGVTQTPRYLIKTRGQQVTLSCSPISGHRSVSWYQQTPGQGLQFLFEYFSETQRNKGNFPGRFSGRQFSNSRSEMNVSTLELGDSALYLCASSLGQVAADTQYFGPGTRLTVL.

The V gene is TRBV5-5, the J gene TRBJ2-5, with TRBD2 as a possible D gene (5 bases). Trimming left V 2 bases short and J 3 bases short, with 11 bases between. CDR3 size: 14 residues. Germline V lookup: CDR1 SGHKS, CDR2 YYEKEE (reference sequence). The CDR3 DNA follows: TGTGCCAGCAGCTTTGGCCAGCGGAAAGAGACCCAGTACTTC. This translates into CASSFGQRKETQYF.

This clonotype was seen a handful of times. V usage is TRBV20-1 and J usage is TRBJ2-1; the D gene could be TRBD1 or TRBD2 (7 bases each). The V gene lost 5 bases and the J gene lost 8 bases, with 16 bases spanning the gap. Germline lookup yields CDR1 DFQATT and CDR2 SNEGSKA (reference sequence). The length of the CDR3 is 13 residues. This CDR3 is CSAPLGGGYEQFF. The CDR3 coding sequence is TGCAGTGCTCCCCTGGGAGGGGGCTATGAGCAGTTCTTC.

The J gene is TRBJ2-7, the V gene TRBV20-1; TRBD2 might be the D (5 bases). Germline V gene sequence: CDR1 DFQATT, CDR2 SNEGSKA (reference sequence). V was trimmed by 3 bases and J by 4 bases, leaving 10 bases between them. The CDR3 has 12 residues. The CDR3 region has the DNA TGCAGTGCTAGTACTAGTTCGTACGAGCAGTACTTC. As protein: CSASTSSYEQYF.

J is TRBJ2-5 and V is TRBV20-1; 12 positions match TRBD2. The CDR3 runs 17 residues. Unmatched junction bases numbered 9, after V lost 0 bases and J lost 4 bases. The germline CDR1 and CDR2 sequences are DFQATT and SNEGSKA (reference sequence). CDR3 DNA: TGCAGTGCTAGAGAGGTGCCTAGCGGGGGGGGCCCAGAGACCCAGTACTTC. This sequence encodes CSAREVPSGGGPETQYF.

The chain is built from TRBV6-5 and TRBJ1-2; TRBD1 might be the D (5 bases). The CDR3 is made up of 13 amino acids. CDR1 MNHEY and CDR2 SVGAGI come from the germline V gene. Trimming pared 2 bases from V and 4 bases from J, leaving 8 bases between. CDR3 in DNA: TGTGCCAGCAGTTACCGGACATCCTATGGCTACACCTTC. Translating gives CASSYRTSYGYTF.

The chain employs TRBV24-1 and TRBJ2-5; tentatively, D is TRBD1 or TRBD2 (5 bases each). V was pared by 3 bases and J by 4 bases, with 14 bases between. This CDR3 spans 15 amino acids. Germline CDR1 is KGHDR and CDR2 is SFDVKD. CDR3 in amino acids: CATSDTGRVVETQYF. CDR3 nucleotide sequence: TGTGCCACCAGTGATACGGGACGGGTAGTAGAGACCCAGTACTTC.

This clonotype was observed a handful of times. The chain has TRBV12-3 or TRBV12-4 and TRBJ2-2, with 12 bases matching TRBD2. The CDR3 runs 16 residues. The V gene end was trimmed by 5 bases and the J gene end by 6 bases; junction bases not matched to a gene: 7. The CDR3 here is CASSASPSGRAGELFF. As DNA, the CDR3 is TGTGCCAGCAGTGCCTCCCCTAGCGGGAGGGCCGGGGAGCTGTTTTTT.

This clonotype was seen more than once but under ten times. CDR3 bases: TGCAGTGCTAACCCCTCTCGCGGGAGGTTCGATGAGCAGTTCTTC. Translating it yields CSANPSRGRFDEQFF. The chain couples TRBV20-1 to TRBJ2-1; TRBD2 aligns across 8 bases. Germline-derived CDR1 and CDR2 are DFQATT and SNEGSKA (reference sequence). The CDR3 is 15 residues long. The V gene end was trimmed by 4 bases and the J gene end by 8 bases; junction bases not matched to a gene: 13.

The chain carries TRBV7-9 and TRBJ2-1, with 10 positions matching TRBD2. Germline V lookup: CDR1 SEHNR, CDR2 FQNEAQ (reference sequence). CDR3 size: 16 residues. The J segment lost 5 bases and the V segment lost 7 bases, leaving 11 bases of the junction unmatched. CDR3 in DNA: TGTGCCAGCACTCATCCGGGGCTAGCGGGAGACAATGAGCAGTTCTTC. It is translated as CASTHPGLAGDNEQFF.

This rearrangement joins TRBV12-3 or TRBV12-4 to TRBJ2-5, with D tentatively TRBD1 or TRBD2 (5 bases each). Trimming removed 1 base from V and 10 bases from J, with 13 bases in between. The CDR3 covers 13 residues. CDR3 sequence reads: CASSLGREGGQYF. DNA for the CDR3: TGTGCCAGCAGTTTAGGCAGGGAAGGAGGCCAGTACTTC.

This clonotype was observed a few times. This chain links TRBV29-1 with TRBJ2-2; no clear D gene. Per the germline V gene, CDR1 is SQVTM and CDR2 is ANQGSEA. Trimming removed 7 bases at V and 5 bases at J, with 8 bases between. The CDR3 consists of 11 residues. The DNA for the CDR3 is TGCAGCGCACATCATACCGGGGAGCTGTTTTTT. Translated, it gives CSAHHTGELFF.

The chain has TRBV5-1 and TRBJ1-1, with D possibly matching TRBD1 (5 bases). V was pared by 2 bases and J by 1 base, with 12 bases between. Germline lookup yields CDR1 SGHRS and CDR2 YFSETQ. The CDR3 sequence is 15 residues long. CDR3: CASSFFGQRNTEAFF. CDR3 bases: TGCGCCAGCAGCTTTTTCGGACAACGGAACACTGAAGCTTTCTTT.

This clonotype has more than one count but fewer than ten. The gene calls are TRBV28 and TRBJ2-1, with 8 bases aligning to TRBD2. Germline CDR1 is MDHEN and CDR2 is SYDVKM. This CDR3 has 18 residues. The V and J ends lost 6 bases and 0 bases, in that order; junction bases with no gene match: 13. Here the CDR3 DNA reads TGTGCCAGCAGCCTAAGGCTTCTGACTAGCGACTCCTACAATGAGCAGTTCTTC. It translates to CASSLRLLTSDSYNEQFF.

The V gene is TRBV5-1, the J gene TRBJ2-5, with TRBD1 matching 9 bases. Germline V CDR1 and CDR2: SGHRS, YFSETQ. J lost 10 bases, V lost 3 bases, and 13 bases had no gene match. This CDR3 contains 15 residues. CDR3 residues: CASSWTGTGPLDQYF. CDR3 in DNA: TGCGCCAGCAGCTGGACCGGGACAGGGCCCTTAGACCAGTACTTC.